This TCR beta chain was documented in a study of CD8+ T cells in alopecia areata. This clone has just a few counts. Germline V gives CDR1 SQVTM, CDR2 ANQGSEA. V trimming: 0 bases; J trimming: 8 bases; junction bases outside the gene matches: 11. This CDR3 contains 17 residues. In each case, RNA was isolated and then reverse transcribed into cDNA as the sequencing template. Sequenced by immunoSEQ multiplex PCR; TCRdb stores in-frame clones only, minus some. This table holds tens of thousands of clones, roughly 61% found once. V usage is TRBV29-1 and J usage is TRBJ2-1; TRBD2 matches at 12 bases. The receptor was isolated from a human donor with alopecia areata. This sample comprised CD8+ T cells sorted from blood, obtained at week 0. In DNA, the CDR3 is TGCAGCGTTGAAGATAGAACTAGCGGGGGGCGGTCGGATGAGCAGTTCTTC. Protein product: CSVEDRTSGGRSDEQFF.